This T cell receptor beta chain comes out of a study of beta chain features in type 1 diabetes listed by TCRdb under 2018. Broadly, across the study: No differences in mean age, gender distribution, total cell number or subset yield were found between patients and healthy donors. Across all samples, approximately 100 million sorted cells were examined, and cell number per subset correlated strongly with RNA yield. In the study, TCRB repertoires of sorted circulating CD4+ T cell subsets from recently diagnosed type 1 diabetes patients were compared with those of matched healthy donors. Naive and central memory subsets were obtained from all 30 or so donors, but regulatory and stem cell-like memory subsets were isolated from only 8 patients and roughly eight healthy donors.

Of note for this clone: Its specific antigen is unknown. No base quality values were provided; no much bigger clone lies one nucleotide off.

From each donor, a single peripheral blood sample of 90 to 150 mL on average was drawn into heparinised tubes. A BD FACSAria II and a panel including CD45RO, CCR7, CD25, CD127, CD95 and CD27 were used to sort naive, central memory, regulatory and stem cell-like memory CD4+ T cells. All sorted populations exceeded 98% purity. PBMCs were separated immediately by Lymphoprep density gradient centrifugation and were stained directly, without being cultured. So that batch effects would be minimized, each experiment stained and sorted samples in pairs, pairing one healthy donor with one patient. The High Capacity cDNA Reverse Transcription Kit was used to reverse transcribe all of the isolated RNA, meaning that expressed TCRB transcripts were what got sequenced. Deep immunoSEQ sequencing was applied to naive, central memory and regulatory T cell samples, giving an average of about 3.7 million total reads per sample. Sorted cells were lysed in RLT buffer and RNA was extracted with DNase-treated RNeasy Micro or Mini kits, depending on cell number. To prevent cross-contamination, every cell subset was processed on its own, while patient and healthy donor samples were processed together. Using the immunoSEQ multiplex PCR, TCRB sequences were amplified from cDNA into 87-bp fragments spanning the CDR3 region. Sequencing of the amplicons was performed on the Illumina HiSeq platform. In the paper's pipeline: PCR bias was corrected computationally using synthetic template baselines, and reads within Hamming distance 2 were collapsed, with unmergeable singletons discarded. Reads were aligned against IMGT to assign V, D and J genes, CDR3 length and insertions or deletions at six rearrangement sites. Within each subset, clonotype counts were normalized to sorted cell number, after which true diversity and Gini coefficients were computed with the tcR R package. Repertoire sharing was quantified using the overlap coefficient calculated on TCRB nucleotide sequences. Out-of-frame TCRB sequences from naive cells were analyzed to stand in for the pre-selection repertoire. TCRdb's version of the immuneACCESS table is confined to in-frame rearrangements and falls short of the full clone set. An unresolved V gene accounts for under half of the shortfall where checked; the remainder is of unknown origin. That table is the source of V, J and clone size, and D and trimming were worked out from the DNA. The sample contains about 360,000 clones, roughly 12% of them found a single time. The ten largest clones take up more than 0.015% of the sample.

Here is what the overall study found, with its caveats: Sequencing cDNA rather than genomic DNA could over-represent highly expressing activated cells, although activation and CD3 levels did not differ between groups. Because small numbers of individuals were included in the HLA sub-analyses, any influence of HLA type on TCRB rearrangement was left unresolved. The naive, central memory and regulatory TCRB repertoires appeared to resemble one another more closely among patients than among healthy donors. In all four CD4+ subsets, TCRB CDR3 length was moderately but significantly shorter in type 1 diabetes patients. Patients with type 1 diabetes made fewer insertions and deleted more nucleotides at VDJ recombination sites, implying thymic rearrangement abnormalities. PCR may preferentially amplify shorter templates, but because patient and control samples were amplified and corrected together, any resulting skew would affect both groups equally.

CDR3 length: 14 amino acids, cysteine to phenylalanine. The DNA shown is the 42-base CDR3, in frame from base 1. From V the trimming removes 4 bases and from J it removes 5 bases, while the gene matches leave 9 bases of the junction unaccounted for. CDR1 is given as SGHRS and CDR2 as YFSETQ, both from the germline V gene. The clonotype was recovered from a man aged 18 to 30 in good health. The chain links TRBV5-1 with TRBJ2-7, with TRBD1 identical over 7 junction bases. Sequencing was carried out using naive CD4+ T cells from blood. The sample's cell subset or site label, in plain terms: true naive CD4+ T cells. The CDR3 protein sequence reads: CASSHQRGPHEQYF. The nucleotide sequence is given as TGCGCCAGCAGCCACCAAAGGGGGCCCCACGAGCAGTACTTC.